The 10 T cell receptor beta chains in this list originate from one sample, sequenced in a study of technical replicates of blood from a few donors (dated by TCRdb to about 2017). To prepare the library, the immunoSEQ multiplex PCR assay was applied. The table comes from immuneACCESS by way of TCRdb, which keeps in-frame sequences with V and J called. Part of the clones is missing from these tables; in studies checked, under half for an unresolved V gene and the rest for unknown reasons. A total of about 83,000 clones appear in this sample, 90% to 98% of them only once. Around 0.31% of the sample is taken by the ten largest. Sequencing was carried out using T cells isolated from PBMCs. The receptors stem from a human donor in good health.

The chain is built from TRBV11-2 and TRBJ2-1; the match to TRBD2 covers 11 bases. Germline trimming cut 0 bases from V and 8 bases from J; bases unmatched to any gene: 0. Germline CDR1 SGHAT, CDR2 FQNNGV. The CDR3 loop spans 14 amino acids. The CDR3 here is CASSLELAGDEQFF. The CDR3 region has the DNA TGTGCCAGCAGCTTAGAACTAGCGGGAGATGAGCAGTTCTTC.

The rearrangement links TRBV5-6 to TRBJ1-2; 7 nucleotides line up with TRBD1. The CDR3 is 15 amino acids. After removal of 4 bases from V and 7 bases from J, the junction contained 13 bases not matched to a gene. Germline CDR1 reads SGHDT; CDR2 reads YYEEEE. CDR3 residues: CASSGLQTGTTGYTF. CDR3 DNA sequence: TGTGCCAGCAGCGGTCTTCAGACAGGGACAACTGGCTACACCTTC.

The gene calls are TRBV6-5 and TRBJ1-2; 11 bases match TRBD1. Germline CDR1 and CDR2: MNHEY and SVGAGI. The V gene end was trimmed by 5 bases and the J gene end by 8 bases; junction bases not matched to a gene: 7. This CDR3 has 14 amino acids. The CDR3 sequence is CASSHGQGAQGYTF. CDR3 sequence (DNA): TGTGCCAGCAGTCACGGACAGGGGGCGCAAGGCTACACCTTC.

A note on this clone: The same CDR3 also results from other DNA sequences found in this sample. V usage is TRBV19 and J usage is TRBJ2-6; perhaps TRBD1 as D (5 bases). From germline, CDR1 is LNHDA and CDR2 SQIVND (reference sequence). There are 15 residues in the CDR3. Trimming cost V 3 bases and J 0 bases, with 6 bases left between them. CDR3 region: CASSIDSSGANVLTF. CDR3 DNA sequence: TGTGCCAGTAGTATTGACAGCTCTGGGGCCAACGTCCTGACTTTC.

This sequence joins TRBV6-1 and TRBJ1-1; D perhaps matches TRBD1 (5 bases). The length of the CDR3 is 12 residues. Trimming removed 8 bases at V and 4 bases at J, with 11 bases between. Germline CDR1 MNHNS, CDR2 SASEGT. CDR3 loop: CASAGRSTEAFF. CDR3 in DNA: TGTGCCAGCGCAGGGAGGAGCACTGAAGCTTTCTTT.

The genes are TRBV28 and TRBJ2-7, with 10 nucleotides matching TRBD2. CDR3 length: 17 residues. Germline CDR1 and CDR2: MDHEN and SYDVKM. Unmatched junction bases numbered 9, after V lost 3 bases and J lost 1 base. The CDR3 nucleotides are TGTGCCAGCAGTTTTTTCAGCGGGAGGGCCTTTTCCTACGAGCAGTACTTC. Protein product: CASSFFSGRAFSYEQYF.

This chain connects TRBV7-3 to TRBJ2-1, with a tentative D call TRBD2 (5 bases). Germline CDR1 is SGHTA and CDR2 is FQGTGA. The CDR3 sequence is 13 residues long. V lost 4 bases, J lost 8 bases, and 12 bases lay in between. This chain's CDR3 is CASSYRDLDEQFF. For the CDR3, the DNA is TGTGCCAGCAGCTACCGGGATCTTGATGAGCAGTTCTTC.

The V call is TRBV10-3, the J call TRBJ1-1, with TRBD1 matching over 7 bases. The ends lost 11 bases at V and 2 bases at J; junction bases unmatched: 8. The V gene's germline CDR1 is ENHRY and CDR2 SYGVKD. The CDR3 runs to 13 residues. The CDR3: CAVTNRGNTEAFF. CDR3 DNA sequence: TGTGCCGTTACTAACAGGGGTAACACTGAAGCTTTCTTT.

The chain combines TRBV5-1 with TRBJ2-7; 8 nucleotides align to TRBD1. Germline assignment: CDR1 SGHRS and CDR2 YFSETQ. The length of the CDR3 is 14 residues. V was clipped by 6 bases and J by 3 bases; unmatched bases: 8. In DNA, the CDR3 is TGCGCCAGCACCTATGACAGGGGCGACTACGAGCAGTACTTC. Its translation is CASTYDRGDYEQYF. The full variable domain, rest sourced from reference TRBV5-1 and TRBJ2-7, is KAGVTQTPRYLIKTRGQQVTLSCSPISGHRSVSWYQQTPGQGLQFLFEYFSETQRNKGNFPGRFSGRQFSNSRSEMNVSTLELGDSALYLCASTYDRGDYEQYFGPGTRLTVT.

The chain's CDR3 is CASSPLFRLTGELFF. The CDR3 bases are TGTGCCAGCTCACCACTATTTCGTCTCACCGGGGAGCTGTTTTTT. The rearrangement uses TRBV18 and TRBJ2-2; D is undetermined. The CDR3 loop spans 15 amino acids. Per germline, CDR1 KGHSH and CDR2 LQKENI. Trimming cost V 1 base and J 4 bases, with 10 bases left between them.